This is a list of T cell receptor beta chains from one sample in a study of blood T cell repertoires in COVID-19. The method was immunoSEQ multiplex PCR; TCRdb's version includes in-frame clones alone and lacks a portion of them. The sample shows roughly 380,000 clones, 81% of them seen only once. The sequencing input was peripheral blood. These TCRs come from a human donor with acute or convalescent COVID-19. The donor label of this sample is uncertain. Each CDR3 is given with its conserved first and last residue. Fields, in order: clone size, V gene, D gene, J gene, CDR3 DNA, CDR3 protein. The D gene is left open where the match is weak. Size is stated for part of the rows, as once, few or many counts, or as a class when the clone is expanded.

size: .; V: TRBV7-9; D: TRBD1; J: TRBJ1-1; DNA: TGTGCCAGCGCCATCCCCGGGACAGGGGAACAAGCTTTCTTT; CDR3: CASAIPGTGEQAFF
size: .; V: TRBV5-4; D: .; J: TRBJ2-5; DNA: TGTGCCAGCAGCTTGGGACAGCGAGCGGAGACCCAGTACTTC; CDR3: CASSLGQRAETQYF
size: .; V: TRBV2; D: TRBD2; J: TRBJ2-1; DNA: TGTGCCAGCCGCCGGGAGGGGAGGAGCTCCTACAATGAGCAGTTCTTC; CDR3: CASRREGRSSYNEQFF
size: once; V: TRBV5-6; D: TRBD1; J: TRBJ1-1; DNA: TGTGCCAGCAGCATAAGGGACAGCTGGAACACTGAAGCTTTCTTT; CDR3: CASSIRDSWNTEAFF
size: .; V: TRBV5-4; D: TRBD1; J: TRBJ1-2; DNA: TGTGCCAGCAGCTTGGACAGGGGGCGCAGCTATGGCTACACCTTC; CDR3: CASSLDRGRSYGYTF
size: .; V: TRBV12-3/TRBV12-4; D: .; J: TRBJ1-1; DNA: TGTGCCAGCACCGGTTCGGGGTCTACTGAAGCTTTCTTT; CDR3: CASTGSGSTEAFF
size: .; V: TRBV5-1; D: .; J: TRBJ1-1; DNA: TGCGCCAGCAGCTCCCGGGGTAATATGGACACTGAAGCTTTCTTT; CDR3: CASSSRGNMDTEAFF
size: .; V: TRBV20-1; D: .; J: TRBJ1-3; DNA: TGCAGTGCCTCGATGGGGGGATACATATATTTT; CDR3: CSASMGGYIYF
size: .; V: TRBV24-1; D: .; J: TRBJ2-2; DNA: TGTGCCACCAGTGATCCAGAAGTGGCGAACACCGGGGAGCTGTTTTTT; CDR3: CATSDPEVANTGELFF
size: few; V: TRBV15; D: .; J: TRBJ1-4; DNA: TGTGCCACCAGCAGAGATTTGTGGCGGCCTACAACTAATGAAAAACTGTTTTTT; CDR3: CATSRDLWRPTTNEKLFF
size: .; V: TRBV7-6; D: .; J: TRBJ1-2; DNA: TGTGCCAGCAGCTTAGACAGCTATGGCTACACCTTC; CDR3: CASSLDSYGYTF
size: .; V: TRBV6-5; D: TRBD1; J: TRBJ1-2; DNA: TGTGCCAGCAGAGCTCCGGGACAGGGGGGGACTGGCTACACCTTC; CDR3: CASRAPGQGGTGYTF
size: .; V: TRBV19; D: TRBD1; J: TRBJ1-5; DNA: TGTGCCAGTCGCGGACAGGGGGCGTATCAGCCCCAGCATTTT; CDR3: CASRGQGAYQPQHF
size: .; V: TRBV3-1/TRBV3-2; D: .; J: TRBJ1-1; DNA: TGTGCCAGCAGCCAAGGGTCGAATAGGGGCAGAGCTTTCTTT; CDR3: CASSQGSNRGRAFF
size: .; V: TRBV30; D: .; J: TRBJ1-2; DNA: TGTGCCTGGAGGGGCCGAGCCCTGAGCAACTATGGCTACACCTTC; CDR3: CAWRGRALSNYGYTF
size: .; V: TRBV12-3/TRBV12-4; D: .; J: TRBJ1-5; DNA: TGTGCCAGCACCGGGGATGGACAGCCCCAGCATTTT; CDR3: CASTGDGQPQHF
size: .; V: TRBV5-6; D: .; J: TRBJ1-2; DNA: TGTGCCAGCAGCTTATGGCAGGCCCCCCTCTATGGCTACACCTTC; CDR3: CASSLWQAPLYGYTF
size: .; V: TRBV5-1; D: .; J: TRBJ2-6; DNA: TGCGCCAGCAGCTTGTCAACCGAGTCTGGGGCCAACGTCCTGACTTTC; CDR3: CASSLSTESGANVLTF
size: .; V: TRBV2; D: TRBD1; J: TRBJ1-6; DNA: TGTGCCAGCAGCCTAGACAGGGTAGATTCACCCCTCCACTTT; CDR3: CASSLDRVDSPLHF